These T cell receptor beta chains were read from a single sample in a study of blood T cell repertoires in COVID-19. TCRdb's copy holds only in-frame clones and misses some; the assay was immunoSEQ multiplex PCR. This table holds 220,000 or so clones, 90% found once. Sequencing was carried out using PBMCs or T cells enriched from blood (not recorded which). Receptors were obtained from a man in his thirties or forties who had been exposed to COVID-19. The CDR3 runs from the conserved cysteine through the conserved F or W. D genes are given only for firm matches. Clone size is not always given. Where it is, it says once, few, many or a class for expanded clones.

>NA|13|NA|TRBJ1-5|TRBV29-1
CSVGGTEGQPQHF
TGCAGCGTTGGCGGGACTGAGGGTCAGCCCCAGCATTTT
>TRBD1|14|NA|TRBJ2-7|TRBV28
CASSPGTGSYEQYF
TGTGCCAGCAGTCCCGGGACAGGGTCCTACGAGCAGTACTTC
>NA|13|NA|TRBJ1-3|TRBV27
CASSFQAGNTIYF
TGTGCCAGCAGTTTTCAGGCTGGAAACACCATATATTTT
>NA|16|NA|TRBJ1-4|TRBV19
CASSGGSGQFNEKLFF
TGTGCCAGTAGTGGGGGGTCGGGGCAATTTAATGAAAAACTGTTTTTT
>TRBD1|15|once|TRBJ2-3|TRBV27
CASSSPGQGTDTQYF
TGTGCCAGCAGTTCCCCCGGACAGGGCACAGATACGCAGTATTTT
>NA|15|few|TRBJ1-2|TRBV11-2
CASSPRTSGYYGYTF
TGTGCCAGCAGCCCACGGACATCCGGCTACTATGGCTACACCTTC
>TRBD2|15|NA|TRBJ2-3|TRBV7-2
CASSLFTGLAVWQYF
TGTGCCAGCAGCTTATTCACCGGACTAGCGGTATGGCAGTATTTT
>NA|14|NA|TRBJ2-2|TRBV2
CASRAGQPTGELFF
TGTGCCAGCAGGGCGGGACAGCCCACCGGGGAGCTGTTTTTT
>NA|14|once|TRBJ2-2|TRBV29-1
CSVLQQKSTGELFF
TGCAGCGTTCTCCAACAAAAATCCACCGGGGAGCTGTTTTTT
>NA|17|once|TRBJ1-1|TRBV18
CASSPEPPGVMNTEAFF
TGTGCCAGCTCACCTGAGCCTCCGGGGGTTATGAACACTGAAGCTTTCTTT
>TRBD2|18|NA|TRBJ2-3|TRBV15
CATSRGAASGASTDTQYF
TGTGCCACCAGCAGGGGGGCTGCTAGCGGGGCTAGCACAGATACGCAGTATTTT
>NA|17|NA|TRBJ2-7|TRBV5-4
CASSLGSSYRAPYEQYF
TGTGCCAGCAGCTTGGGCTCCTCCTACAGAGCCCCCTACGAGCAGTACTTC
>TRBD1|16|NA|TRBJ1-6|TRBV4-1
CASSVSGDRSNSPLHF
TGCGCCAGCAGCGTTTCGGGGGACAGGAGTAATTCACCCCTCCACTTT
>NA|15|NA|TRBJ1-2|TRBV10-3
CAISTSRTRNYGYTF
TGTGCCATCAGTACTTCCCGGACACGAAACTATGGCTACACCTTC
>TRBD1|19|NA|TRBJ2-1|TRBV27
CASSLGTGQAGSSYNEQFF
TGTGCCAGCAGTCTCGGGACAGGGCAAGCGGGAAGCTCCTACAATGAGCAGTTCTTC
>NA|12|NA|TRBJ1-2|TRBV19
CASWGGQDGYTF
TGTGCCAGTTGGGGGGGGCAGGATGGCTACACCTTC
>NA|15|NA|TRBJ1-5|TRBV5-5
CASSTGTSSNQPQHF
TGTGCCAGCAGTACCGGGACATCAAGCAATCAGCCCCAGCATTTT
>TRBD2|14|many|TRBJ2-1|TRBV19
CASSMGGDYNEQFF
TGTGCCAGTAGTATGGGGGGGGATTACAATGAGCAGTTCTTC
>NA|16|NA|TRBJ2-5|TRBV11-2
CASSPGSVGQQETQYF
TGTGCCAGCAGCCCAGGCAGCGTTGGACAGCAAGAGACCCAGTACTTC
>TRBD1|13|once|TRBJ2-7|TRBV30
CAWSRQGLVEQYF
TGTGCCTGGAGTCGACAGGGCTTGGTGGAGCAGTACTTC
>NA|14|NA|TRBJ2-7|TRBV11-3
CASSLEGPPYEQYF
TGTGCCAGCAGCTTAGAGGGCCCCCCCTACGAGCAGTACTTC
>NA|12|NA|TRBJ2-1|TRBV7-2
CASSLTRDEQFF
TGTGCCAGCAGCTTAACTAGAGACGAGCAGTTCTTC
>TRBD1|14|NA|TRBJ2-7|TRBV5-1
CASSLEQGAGEQYF
TGCGCCAGCAGCTTGGAGCAGGGGGCGGGGGAGCAGTACTTC
>TRBD1|17|NA|TRBJ1-2|TRBV5-1
CASSLEFRQGASRGYTF
TGCGCCAGCAGCTTGGAATTTAGACAGGGGGCCTCTCGGGGCTACACCTTC
>TRBD1|13|NA|TRBJ2-7|TRBV2
CASSVDRSGEQYF
TGTGCCAGCAGTGTGGACAGGTCGGGCGAGCAGTACTTC
>TRBD1|14|NA|TRBJ1-4|TRBV19
CASSPGTANEKLFF
TGTGCCAGTAGTCCCGGGACAGCTAATGAAAAACTGTTTTTT